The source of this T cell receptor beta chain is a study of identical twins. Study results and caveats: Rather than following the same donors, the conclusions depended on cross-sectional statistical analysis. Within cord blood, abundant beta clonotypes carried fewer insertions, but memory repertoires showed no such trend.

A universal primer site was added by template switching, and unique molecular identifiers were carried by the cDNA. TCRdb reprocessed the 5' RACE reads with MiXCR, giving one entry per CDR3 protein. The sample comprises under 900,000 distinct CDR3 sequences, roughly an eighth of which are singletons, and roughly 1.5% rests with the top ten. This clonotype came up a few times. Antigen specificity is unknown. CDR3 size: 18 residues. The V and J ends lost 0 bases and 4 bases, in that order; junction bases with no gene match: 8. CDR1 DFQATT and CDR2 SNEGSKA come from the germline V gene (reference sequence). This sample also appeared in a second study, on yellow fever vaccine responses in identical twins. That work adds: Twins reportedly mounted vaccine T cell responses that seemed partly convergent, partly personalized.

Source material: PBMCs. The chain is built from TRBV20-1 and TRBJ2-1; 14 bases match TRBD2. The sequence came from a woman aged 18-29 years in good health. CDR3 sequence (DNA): TGCAGTGCTAGAGACGCCTCCAGGACTAGCGGGAGGTACAATGAGCAGTTCTTC. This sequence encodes CSARDASRTSGRYNEQFF.